This T cell receptor (beta chain) was recorded in a study of human T cells and chemical hapten exposure. General study points: TCRs at a frequency above 1 in 1000 stayed unchanged with DPC sensitization.

On this clonotype: Its matching antigen is unknown.

The sample's time point: patch test 1, 2 weeks after DPC sensitization. Treatment: therapeutic diphenylcyclopropenone sensitization with weekly scalp DPC. Suited to DPC and affected by alopecia, the donors ranged from 18 to 70 years old. In TCRdb, the RACE reads were re-called with MiXCR into one record per CDR3 protein. The table shows tens of thousands of distinct CDR3 sequences, with roughly 10% occurring only once. The CDR3 loop spans 14 amino acids. Looked up from germline, CDR1 is DFQATT and CDR2 is SNEGSKA (reference sequence). Trimming removed 3 bases from V and 7 bases from J; junction bases left unmatched: 10.

Sequenced here: whole blood, sampled in connection with sensitization to the hapten diphenylcyclopropenone (DPC). The receptor was derived from a middle-aged man with alopecia areata. Some clones in this sample may be carry-over from other donors' samples. This chain joins TRBV20-1 and TRBJ2-5, with TRBD2 identical over 8 bases. The CDR3 nucleotides read TGCAGTGCTAGTCTCAGCGGGAGTGCCGGGACCCAGTACTTC. Amino acid sequence: CSASLSGSAGTQYF.